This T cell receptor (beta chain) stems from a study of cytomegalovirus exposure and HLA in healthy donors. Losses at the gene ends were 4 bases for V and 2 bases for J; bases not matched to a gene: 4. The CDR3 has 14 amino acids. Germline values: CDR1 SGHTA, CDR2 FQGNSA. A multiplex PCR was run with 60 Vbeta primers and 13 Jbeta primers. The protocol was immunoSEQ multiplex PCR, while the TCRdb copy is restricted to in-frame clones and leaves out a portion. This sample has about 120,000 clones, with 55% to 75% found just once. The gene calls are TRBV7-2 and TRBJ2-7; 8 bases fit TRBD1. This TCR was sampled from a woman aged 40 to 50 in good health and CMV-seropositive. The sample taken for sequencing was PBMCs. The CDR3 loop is CASSSQGATYEQYF. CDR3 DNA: TGTGCCAGCAGCTCTCAGGGGGCAACCTACGAGCAGTACTTC.